Listed below are T cell receptor beta chains from one sample, sequenced in a study of cytomegalovirus exposure and HLA in healthy donors. TCRdb keeps only in-frame clones here, not all; method: immunoSEQ multiplex PCR. This table has 150,000 to 200,000 clones, around 75% appearing once. Specimen: PBMCs. The receptors shown here come from a female donor in good health and CMV-seronegative. Each CDR3 is given without its conserved first and last residue.

V	length	J	CDR3
TRBV5-1	11	TRBJ2-5	ASSLDSGETQY
TRBV4-2	13	TRBJ2-2	ASSQDLRRTGELF
TRBV19	12	TRBJ1-1	ASTSGRGYTEAF
TRBV2	9	TRBJ1-4	ASSFRVELF
TRBV7-2	13	TRBJ2-3	ASSLQREISDTQY
TRBV18	13	TRBJ2-3	ASSSLAGGEDTQY
TRBV20-1	8	TRBJ2-1	SAGGGVQF
TRBV7-2	9	TRBJ2-7	ASSFYNEQY
TRBV11-2	15	TRBJ2-7	ASSRSVGGRSSYEQY
TRBV7-2	12	TRBJ2-1	ASSLTGSYNEQF
TRBV27	11	TRBJ2-7	ASSLGQSYEQY
TRBV27	12	TRBJ2-5	ASSAQGARETQY
TRBV7-3	12	TRBJ2-5	ASSSGTTGETQY
TRBV27	12	TRBJ1-1	ASSSDRGETEAF
TRBV7-9	9	TRBJ2-1	ASTPGDEQF
TRBV4-1	11	TRBJ2-2	ASSQGADGELF
TRBV7-6	15	TRBJ2-7	ASSLEPGLAGDYEQY
TRBV7-9	13	TRBJ2-1	ASRSPGLRRDEQF
TRBV2	13	TRBJ2-3	ASSEWTNQADTQY
TRBV27	14	TRBJ1-3	ASSPRTPSSGNTIY
TRBV19	13	TRBJ2-7	ASSMKGQGTYEQY
TRBV6-5	14	TRBJ2-1	ASSYSSRGLAGGQF
TRBV13	12	TRBJ2-3	ASSFRSSTDTQY
TRBV2	13	TRBJ1-2	ASSEVGARGYGYT
TRBV7-2	12	TRBJ1-3	ASSRRGSGNTIY
TRBV4-3	13	TRBJ1-2	ASSPRNGVVYGYT
TRBV10-3	10	TRBJ1-1	AISDRGLEAF
TRBV28	15	TRBJ1-5	ASKHPFRDRGLTGQH
TRBV5-1	9	TRBJ2-7	ASSGGNEQY
TRBV7-2	14	TRBJ2-3	ASSSGGGTGTDTQY
TRBV4-1	12	TRBJ2-3	ASSPGTGTDTQY
TRBV30	13	TRBJ1-6	AWSVPGTGYSPLH
TRBV9	13	TRBJ2-1	ASSATAGEYNEQF
TRBV5-1	11	TRBJ2-4	ASSTEGANIQY
TRBV30	12	TRBJ2-5	AWSVRAGKETQY
TRBV7-2	15	TRBJ1-1	ASSLQGWDVMYTEAF
TRBV6-5	13	TRBJ1-2	ASSYYQGNNYGYT
TRBV9	13	TRBJ1-4	ASSPAGTGPEKLF
TRBV7-9	13	TRBJ2-2	ASSLGDTNTGELF
TRBV6-5	13	TRBJ2-1	ASSPSGTVYNEQF
TRBV6-5	9	TRBJ1-1	ASSYGRGAF
TRBV6-1	14	TRBJ1-5	ASSARQGPFNQPQH
TRBV28	14	TRBJ2-7	ASSLLGTGGADEQY
TRBV9	14	TRBJ2-3	ASSVGTGGGTDTQY
TRBV19	11	TRBJ1-2	ASSPDGGIGYT
TRBV10-3	13	TRBJ2-5	AISGRASAQETQY
TRBV28	10	TRBJ1-2	ASSFWTHGYT
TRBV5-1	13	TRBJ2-7	ASASTGFSDYEQY
TRBV4-3	16	TRBJ2-6	ASSQERQGAPGANVLT
TRBV7-9	13	TRBJ1-4	ASSFPTGNLEKLF
TRBV7-2	12	TRBJ2-4	ASSVPGGGESRY
TRBV7-9	13	TRBJ2-3	ASSFTSGVADTQY
TRBV7-9	13	TRBJ1-5	ASSLGGFGNQPQH
TRBV2	13	TRBJ2-3	ASSDRAGSTDTQY
TRBV9	13	TRBJ2-3	ASSQGTVSTDTQY
TRBV4-3	19	TRBJ1-2	ASSQDLSGRGDEKTNYGYT
TRBV5-1	12	-	ASSYNQGNYEQY
TRBV6-5	13	TRBJ2-1	ASSFGTFSYNEQF
TRBV6-5	14	TRBJ1-1	ASSYLARGGVLEAF